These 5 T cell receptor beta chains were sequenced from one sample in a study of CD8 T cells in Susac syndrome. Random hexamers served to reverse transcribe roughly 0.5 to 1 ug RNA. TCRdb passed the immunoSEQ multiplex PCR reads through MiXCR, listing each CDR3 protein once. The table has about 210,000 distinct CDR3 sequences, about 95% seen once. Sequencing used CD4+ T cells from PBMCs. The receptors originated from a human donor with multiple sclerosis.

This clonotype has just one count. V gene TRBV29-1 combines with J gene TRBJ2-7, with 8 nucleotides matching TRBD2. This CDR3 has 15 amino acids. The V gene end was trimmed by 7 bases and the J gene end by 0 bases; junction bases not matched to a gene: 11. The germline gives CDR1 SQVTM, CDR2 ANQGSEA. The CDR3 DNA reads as TGCAGCGCCCGGGGGGGGTTCAAAGGCTCCTACGAGCAGTACTTC. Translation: CSARGGFKGSYEQYF.

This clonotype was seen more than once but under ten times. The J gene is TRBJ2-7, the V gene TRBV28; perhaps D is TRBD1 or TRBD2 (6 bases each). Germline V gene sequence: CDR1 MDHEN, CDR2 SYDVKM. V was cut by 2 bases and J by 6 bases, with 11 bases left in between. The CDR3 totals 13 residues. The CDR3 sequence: CASSLGGPGEQYF. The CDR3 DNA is TGTGCCAGCAGTTTAGGGGGGCCGGGCGAGCAGTACTTC.

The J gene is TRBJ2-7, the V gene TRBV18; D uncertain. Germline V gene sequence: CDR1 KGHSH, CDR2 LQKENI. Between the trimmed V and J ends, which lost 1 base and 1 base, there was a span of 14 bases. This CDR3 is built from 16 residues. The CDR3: CASSPQVMRNSYEQYF. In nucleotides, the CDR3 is TGTGCCAGCTCACCACAAGTAATGAGGAATTCCTACGAGCAGTACTTC.

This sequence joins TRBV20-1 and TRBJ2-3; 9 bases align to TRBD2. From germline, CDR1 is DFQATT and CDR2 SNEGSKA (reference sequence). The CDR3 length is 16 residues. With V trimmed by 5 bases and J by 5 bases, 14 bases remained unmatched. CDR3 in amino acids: CSAQRVAGAGGDTQYF. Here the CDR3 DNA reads TGCAGTGCTCAGAGGGTAGCGGGGGCGGGAGGAGATACGCAGTATTTT.

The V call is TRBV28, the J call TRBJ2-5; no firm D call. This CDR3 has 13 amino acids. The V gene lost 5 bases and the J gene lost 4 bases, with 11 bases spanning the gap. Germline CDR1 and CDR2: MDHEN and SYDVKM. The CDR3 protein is CASSMLAVETQYF. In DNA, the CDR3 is TGTGCCAGCAGTATGCTCGCGGTAGAGACCCAGTACTTC.